What follows is one TCR beta chain and its context. Its antigen is not yet known. No base quality information exists; no much larger clone differs at one position. This sample was included in a study of CD8 T cells in Susac syndrome (dated by TCRdb to between 2017 and 2020). Notes on the research overall: The study used repertoire sequencing to test whether antigen drove CD8+ T cell activation and differentiation in Susac syndrome. What the authors observed across the whole study: The number of individuals in the TCR sequencing and HLA analysis was recognized as being relatively small.

RNA was extracted using the RNeasy kit, and roughly 0.45 to 1 microgram was reverse transcribed with random hexamers. The immunoSEQ multiplex PCR assay, which covers 54 Vbeta and 13 Jbeta segments, was used to amplify TCR beta CDR3 regions. Bias from PCR amplification was corrected by using a synthetic template baseline for primer optimization and for computational correction. Under the source paper's analysis protocol: Reads were assigned to V, D and J genes according to IMGT and analyzed in immunoSEQ Analyzer, with only productive sequences retained. Clonality was computed as one minus Shannon entropy normalized by log2 of the number of productive unique sequences. For each patient and control, public and private clones were evaluated among the 100 most prevalent clones. A clone was defined as Susac-specific if it was absent from the healthy and MS cohorts, from around 960 published viral clones and from other ImmuneACCESS disease sequences. TCRdb handled the public reads itself, with Q25 trimming in fastp and clone calling in MiXCR, and kept productive beta chains. Each entry is one CDR3 protein sequence, shown with its most common DNA and genes. These V and J calls are TCRdb output, not the study's own analysis. The sample table shows more than 100,000 distinct CDR3 sequences, and roughly 95% are seen once. Around 0.12% of the sample is taken by the ten largest.

V lost 1 base and J lost 0 bases, and the count of bases not matched to a germline gene is 6. CDR1 and CDR2 (SGHRS, YFSETQ) derive from the germline V gene. The CDR3 holds 18 amino acids from the cysteine to the phenylalanine. Of the read, only the CDR3 DNA is kept; its 54 bases are in frame from base 1. Peripheral blood CD8+ and CD4+ T cells from healthy donors, Susac syndrome patients and multiple sclerosis patients were profiled using high-throughput TCR beta sequencing. The healthy donors served as controls matched for age and sex. CD8+ TEMRA cells were enriched by FACS, while bulk CD8+ and CD4+ T cells were purified by magnetic negative isolation. Blood was collected in EDTA tubes and processed within 24 hours, with PBMCs isolated through density gradient centrifugation. PBMCs destined for TCR sequencing were cryopreserved in liquid nitrogen and later thawed in a 37 °C water bath. A purity of at least 90% was achieved for sorted or isolated CD4+, CD8+ and CD8+ TEMRA cells.

This TCR was sampled from a human donor in good health. Recombination joined TRBV5-1 with TRBJ2-6; 8 nucleotides in the junction match TRBD1. The specimen was CD4+ T cells from PBMCs. Here is the DNA: TGCGCCAGCAGCTTGCCGGGACAGGTCGACTCTGGGGCCAACGTCCTGACTTTC. The resulting protein is CASSLPGQVDSGANVLTF. Reference TRBV5-1 and TRBJ2-6 genes cover what lies past the CDR3, so the full variable domain is KAGVTQTPRYLIKTRGQQVTLSCSPISGHRSVSWYQQTPGQGLQFLFEYFSETQRNKGNFPGRFSGRQFSNSRSEMNVSTLELGDSALYLCASSLPGQVDSGANVLTFGAGSRLTVL.